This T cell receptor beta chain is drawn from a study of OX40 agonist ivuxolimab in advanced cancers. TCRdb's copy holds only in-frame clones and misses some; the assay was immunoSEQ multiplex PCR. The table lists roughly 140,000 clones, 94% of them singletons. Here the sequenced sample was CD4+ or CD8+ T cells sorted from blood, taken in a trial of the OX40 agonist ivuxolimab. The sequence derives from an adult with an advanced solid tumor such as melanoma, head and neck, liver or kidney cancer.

CDR3 protein: CASSLVHLGGTEAFF. The CDR3 nucleotides are TGTGCCAGCAGCTTGGTGCATCTGGGAGGGACTGAAGCTTTCTTT. The chain employs TRBV5-4 and TRBJ1-1, with no clear D. The CDR3 has 15 amino acids. CDR1 is SGHNT and CDR2 is YYREEE in the germline V gene (reference sequence). Deletions cut 0 bases from V and 5 bases from J, with 14 bases between.